This TCR beta chain was profiled in a study of beta chain features in type 1 diabetes. The whole isolated RNA underwent reverse transcription, so sequencing captured expressed TCRB transcripts. Sequencing used immunoSEQ multiplex PCR; TCRdb keeps in-frame clones, though not all of them. The repertoire holds 300,000 to 350,000 clones, with 6.5% to 10% as singletons. Losses at the gene ends were 5 bases for V and 8 bases for J; bases not matched to a gene: 4. The CDR3 is 11 amino acids. Per the germline V gene, CDR1 is DFQATT and CDR2 is SNEGSKA (reference sequence). The sequencing input was central memory CD4+ T cells from blood. The receptor's source is a woman under 30 in good health. The genes are TRBV20-1 and TRBJ1-1; 8 nucleotides match TRBD1. CDR3 nucleotide sequence: TGCAGTGCTGCCTACAGGGGGGAAGCTTTCTTT. It encodes CSAAYRGEAFF.